The sequence of this T cell receptor beta chain was determined in a study of shared clonotypes between healthy human individuals. Between the trimmed V and J ends, which lost 5 bases and 1 base, there was a span of 12 bases. Germline-derived CDR1 and CDR2 are SGHVS and FQNEAQ. The CDR3 is 14 residues long. Using immunoSEQ multiplex PCR, the repertoire was profiled, and TCRdb retains in-frame clones only, with some absent. The sample yields 2 million to 2.5 million clones, 85% to 95% seen once. Only CD45RO-negative cells positively selected for CCR7 counted as naive CD8 cells, so terminally differentiated effector memory CD45RA+ cells were excluded. Donors were healthy HIV-negative adults without recent acute infections or vaccinations. A single count supports this clone.

The TCR originated in a man aged 18 to 29 in good health. Some clones in this sample may be carry-over from other donors' samples. Sequenced sample: naive CD8+ T cells from PBMCs. The V call is TRBV7-8, the J call TRBJ2-7; D not certain. The CDR3 region has the DNA TGTGCCAGCAGCCGTCGGGTCCTATCCTACGAGCAGTACTTC. Translating it yields CASSRRVLSYEQYF. Variable domain in full (rest from reference TRBV7-8 and TRBJ2-7): GAGVSQSPRYKVAKRGQDVALRCDPISGHVSLFWYQQALGQGPEFLTYFQNEAQLDKSGLPSDRFFAERPEGSVSTLKIQRTQQEDSAVYLCASSRRVLSYEQYFGPGTRLTVT.